This is a list of T cell receptor beta chains from one sample in a study of molecular identifiers for immune sequencing clone quantification. MiXCR was run by TCRdb on the PCR reads, yielding one entry per CDR3 protein. The sample has 75,000 to 100,000 distinct CDR3 sequences, under 20% seen once. Sample: naive CD8+ T cells from blood, with Jurkat cell RNA spiked in. Every receptor here comes from a human donor in good health. Some libraries in this study had Jurkat cell RNA spiked in. The CDR3 runs from the conserved cysteine through the conserved F or W. D genes are given only for firm matches. Only part of the rows carry a size: once, few, many, or a class if the clone is expanded.

TRBV16	many	TRBJ1-5	TRBD1	21	TGTGCCAGCAGCCGAGGCCCAAAAACTACAGGGGGCGAATGGAGCAATCAGCCCCAGCATTTT	CASSRGPKTTGGEWSNQPQHF
TRBV6-5	many	TRBJ2-7	TRBD1	14	TGTGCCAGCGGCGCCGGGACAGGGGTTTACGAGCAGTACTTC	CASGAGTGVYEQYF
TRBV12-3/TRBV12-4	-	TRBJ2-3	TRBD2	16	TGTGCCAGTCTAGGCCCTAGCGGGAGGACAACAGATACGCAGTATTTT	CASLGPSGRTTDTQYF
TRBV27	-	TRBJ2-4	-	15	TGTGCCAGCAGTTCACCGAGCCTAGCCAAAAACATTCAGTACTTC	CASSSPSLAKNIQYF
TRBV12-3/TRBV12-4	once	TRBJ2-3	-	14	TGTGCCAGCAGTTTAACGGACCCCGAGGATACGCAGTATTTT	CASSLTDPEDTQYF
TRBV6-6	many	TRBJ2-7	-	14	TGTGCCAGCAGTTTGAAGGGGATGCCCTACGAGCAGTACTTC	CASSLKGMPYEQYF
TRBV12-3/TRBV12-4	few	TRBJ1-2	-	14	TGTGCCAGCAGTCCCGGGGCGATAGCTATTGGCTACACCTTC	CASSPGAIAIGYTF
TRBV5-6	many	TRBJ2-7	-	13	TGTGCCAGCAGCTTGGGCTTGGGGGACGAGCAGTACTTC	CASSLGLGDEQYF
TRBV27	many	TRBJ2-3	-	15	TGTGCCAGCAGTTTCGGGCCCCCTAGCACAGATACGCAGTATTTT	CASSFGPPSTDTQYF
TRBV27	-	TRBJ2-5	-	15	TGTGCCAGCAGCGAGCGCCAGGGAGGTGGAGAGACCCAGTACTTC	CASSERQGGGETQYF
TRBV7-9	many	TRBJ2-7	TRBD1	16	TGTGCCAGCAGCGCAAGGGGGACAGGGAATTTCTACGAGCAGTACTTC	CASSARGTGNFYEQYF
TRBV15	many	TRBJ2-4	TRBD2	16	TGTGCCACCAGCAGGGGACTAGCGTCAGCCAAAAACATTCAGTACTTC	CATSRGLASAKNIQYF
TRBV3-1	many	TRBJ1-3	-	14	TGTGCCAGCAGCCAAGGGACACCAGGAAACACCATATATTTT	CASSQGTPGNTIYF
TRBV11-2	many	TRBJ2-2	-	13	TGTGCCAGCAGCTTAGGGCCCACCGGGGAGCTGTTTTTT	CASSLGPTGELFF
TRBV18	-	TRBJ1-1	-	11	TGTGCAGCTCTCGGACCAATCGGAATTGTCTTT	CAALGPIGIVF
TRBV5-1	many	TRBJ2-2	TRBD2	18	TGCGCCAGCAGCTTGGAGCGGGGGGCTCCAGAGAACACCGGGGAGCTGTTTTTT	CASSLERGAPENTGELFF
TRBV7-7	many	TRBJ2-3	-	13	TGTGCTAGCAGTAATTTAGGTGCAGATACGCAGTATTTT	CASSNLGADTQYF
TRBV5-1	many	TRBJ2-7	-	14	TGCGCCAGCTCTTTCCCGGGAAATCCGAACGAGCAGTACTTC	CASSFPGNPNEQYF
TRBV9	many	TRBJ1-5	-	13	TGTGCCAGCAGCGTGGGAAGCAATCAGCCCCAGCATTTT	CASSVGSNQPQHF
TRBV19	many	TRBJ1-1	-	13	TGTGCCAGTAGTATCTCTATGTTGACTGAAGCTTTCTTT	CASSISMLTEAFF
TRBV27	many	TRBJ2-7	TRBD2	15	TGTGCCAGCAGCCCCCCGACTAGCGGAATTTACGAGCAGTACTTC	CASSPPTSGIYEQYF
TRBV6-2/TRBV6-3	-	TRBJ2-1	TRBD2	16	TGTGCCAGCAGTTACTCGAGCCAGCGGGAGTTCAATGAGCAGTTCTTC	CASSYSSQREFNEQFF
TRBV29-1	many	TRBJ1-6	-	13	TGCAGCGCCCAAAGCTCCTATAATTCACCCCTCCACTTT	CSAQSSYNSPLHF
TRBV28	-	TRBJ1-5	-	17	TGTGCCAGCGGTCTCCGACAGGTCGGGCGGAGCAATCAGCCCCAGCGTTTT	CASGLRQVGRSNQPQRF
TRBV27	many	TRBJ2-7	TRBD1	15	TGTGCCAGCAGTTCCGGGACAGCTTCCTCCTACGAGCAGTACTTC	CASSSGTASSYEQYF
TRBV7-9	many	TRBJ2-7	-	12	TGTGCCAGCTCAGTAGGGATCTACGAGCAGTACTTC	CASSVGIYEQYF
TRBV20-1	-	TRBJ1-1	-	13	TGCAGTGCTAGAGATCAGCTGAACACTGAAGCTTTCTTT	CSARDQLNTEAFF
TRBV29-1	many	TRBJ2-1	-	13	TGCAGCGTTGTTGACGGCTCCTACAATGAGCAGTTCTTC	CSVVDGSYNEQFF
TRBV20-1	many	TRBJ2-3	TRBD2	14	TGCAGTGCTCGGGAGGGACTGGGGGCAGATACGCAGTATTTT	CSAREGLGADTQYF